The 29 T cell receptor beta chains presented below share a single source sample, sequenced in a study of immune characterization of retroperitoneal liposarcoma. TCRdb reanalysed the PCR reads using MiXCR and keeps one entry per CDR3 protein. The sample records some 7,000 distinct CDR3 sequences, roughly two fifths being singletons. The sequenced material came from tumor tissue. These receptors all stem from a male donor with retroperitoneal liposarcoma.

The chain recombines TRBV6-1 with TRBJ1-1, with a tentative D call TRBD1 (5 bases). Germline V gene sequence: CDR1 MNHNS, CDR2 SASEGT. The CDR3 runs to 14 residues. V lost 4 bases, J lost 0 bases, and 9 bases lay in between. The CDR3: CASSVTDMNTEAFF. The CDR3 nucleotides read TGTGCCAGCAGTGTAACGGACATGAACACTGAAGCTTTCTTT.

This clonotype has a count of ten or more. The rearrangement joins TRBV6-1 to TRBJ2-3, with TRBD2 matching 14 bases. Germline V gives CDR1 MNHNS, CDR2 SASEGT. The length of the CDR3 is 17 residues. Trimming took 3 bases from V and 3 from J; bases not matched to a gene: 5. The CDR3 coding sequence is TGTGCCAGCAGTGAGGGGACTAGCGGGAGAGTGACAGATACGCAGTATTTT. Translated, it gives CASSEGTSGRVTDTQYF.

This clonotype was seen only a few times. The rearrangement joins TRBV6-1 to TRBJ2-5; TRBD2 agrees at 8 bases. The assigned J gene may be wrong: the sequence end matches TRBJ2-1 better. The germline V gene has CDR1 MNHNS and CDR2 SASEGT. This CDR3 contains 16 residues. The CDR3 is CASSERGGGSSYEQFF. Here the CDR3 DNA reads TGTGCCAGCAGCGAAAGGGGCGGGGGGAGCTCCTACGAGCAGTTCTTC.

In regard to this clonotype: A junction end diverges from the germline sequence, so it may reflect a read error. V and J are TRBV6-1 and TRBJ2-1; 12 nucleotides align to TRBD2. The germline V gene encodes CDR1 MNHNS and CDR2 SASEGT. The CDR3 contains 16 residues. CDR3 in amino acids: CTSSRPSSGRAAEQFF. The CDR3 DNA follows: TGTACCAGCAGTCGTCCTTCTAGCGGGAGGGCCGCTGAGCAGTTCTTC.

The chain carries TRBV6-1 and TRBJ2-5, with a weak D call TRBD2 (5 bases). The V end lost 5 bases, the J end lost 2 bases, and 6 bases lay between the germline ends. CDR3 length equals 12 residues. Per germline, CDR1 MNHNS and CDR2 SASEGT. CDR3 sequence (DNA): TGTGCCAGCAGTTGGGAGCAAGAGACCCAGTACTTC. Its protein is CASSWEQETQYF.

The CDR3 spells CASSLSEKNEQFF. CDR3 coding DNA: TGTGCCAGCAGTTTATCGGAAAAAAATGAGCAGTTCTTC. The chain carries TRBV27 and TRBJ2-1; D is uncertain. CDR3 length equals 13 residues. The germline V gene encodes CDR1 MNHEY and CDR2 SMNVEV (reference sequence). V lost 0 bases, J lost 7 bases, and 7 bases lay in between.

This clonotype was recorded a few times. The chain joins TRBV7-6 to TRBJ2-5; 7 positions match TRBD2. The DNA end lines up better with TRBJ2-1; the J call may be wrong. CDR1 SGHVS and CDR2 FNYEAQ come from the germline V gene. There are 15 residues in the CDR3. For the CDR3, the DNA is TGTGCCAGCAGCTTCGGACTGAGTGGGGGGGAGACCCAGTTCTTC. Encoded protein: CASSFGLSGGETQFF.

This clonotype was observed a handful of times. CDR3 nucleotide sequence: TGTGCCAGCAGCTCCCGGGCCCACTACGAGCAGTACTTC. Its protein is CASSSRAHYEQYF. The V and J genes are TRBV27 and TRBJ2-7; D is ambiguous. There are 13 residues in the CDR3. The V end was cut by 6 bases, the J end by 3 bases, with 12 bases between. Germline-derived CDR1 and CDR2 are MNHEY and SMNVEV (reference sequence).

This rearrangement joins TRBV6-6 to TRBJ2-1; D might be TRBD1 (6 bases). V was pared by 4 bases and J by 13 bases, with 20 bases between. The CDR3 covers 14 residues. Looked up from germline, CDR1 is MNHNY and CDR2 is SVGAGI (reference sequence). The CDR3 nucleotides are TGTGCCAGCAGTTTACAGGGTTCCAAAAACATTCAGTTCTTC. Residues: CASSLQGSKNIQFF.

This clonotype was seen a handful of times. The CDR3 protein is CASLAGGETQYF. The CDR3 nucleotides are TGCGCCAGCCTAGCGGGAGGAGAGACCCAGTACTTC. V gene TRBV10-2 combines with J gene TRBJ2-1, with 11 bases fitting TRBD2. The J call is doubtful: the DNA matches TRBJ2-5 better. Germline V gives CDR1 WSHSY, CDR2 SAAADI. The CDR3 length is 12 residues.

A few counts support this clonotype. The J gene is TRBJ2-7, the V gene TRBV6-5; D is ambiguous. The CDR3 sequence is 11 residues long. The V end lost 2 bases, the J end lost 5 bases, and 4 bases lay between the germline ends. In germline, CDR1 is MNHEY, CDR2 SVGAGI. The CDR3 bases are TGTGCCAGCAGTTACGTCAACGAGCAGTACTTC. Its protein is CASSYVNEQYF.

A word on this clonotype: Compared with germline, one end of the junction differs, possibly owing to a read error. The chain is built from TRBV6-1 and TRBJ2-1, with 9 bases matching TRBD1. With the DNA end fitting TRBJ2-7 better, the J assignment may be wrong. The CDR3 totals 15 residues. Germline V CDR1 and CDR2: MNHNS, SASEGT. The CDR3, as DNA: TGTACCAGCAGTCGGGGACAGGGTTGGTACAATGAGCAGTACTTC. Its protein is CTSSRGQGWYNEQYF.

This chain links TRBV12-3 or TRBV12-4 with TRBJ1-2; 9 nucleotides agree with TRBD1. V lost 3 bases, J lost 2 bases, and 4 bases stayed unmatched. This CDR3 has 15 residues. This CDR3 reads CASSFSTGGNYGYTF. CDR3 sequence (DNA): TGTGCCAGCAGTTTTTCTACAGGGGGCAACTATGGCTACACCTTC.

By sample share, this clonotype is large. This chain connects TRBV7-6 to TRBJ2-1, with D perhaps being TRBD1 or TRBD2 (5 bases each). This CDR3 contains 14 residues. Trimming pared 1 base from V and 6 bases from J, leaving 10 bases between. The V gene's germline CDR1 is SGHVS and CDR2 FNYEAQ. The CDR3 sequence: CASSLGGTFNEQFF. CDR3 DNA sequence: TGTGCCAGCAGCTTAGGGGGGACGTTCAATGAGCAGTTCTTC.

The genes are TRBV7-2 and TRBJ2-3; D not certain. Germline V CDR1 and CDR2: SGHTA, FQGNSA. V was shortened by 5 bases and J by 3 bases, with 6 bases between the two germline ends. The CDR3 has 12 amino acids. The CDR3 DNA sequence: TGTGCCAGCAGCCCAGGAACAGATACGCAGTATTTT. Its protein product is CASSPGTDTQYF.

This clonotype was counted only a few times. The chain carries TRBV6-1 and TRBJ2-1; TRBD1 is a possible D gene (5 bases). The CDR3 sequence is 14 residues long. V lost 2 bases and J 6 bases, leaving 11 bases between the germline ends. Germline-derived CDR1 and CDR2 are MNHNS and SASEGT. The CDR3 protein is CASSEQPQGNEQFF. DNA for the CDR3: TGTGCCAGCAGTGAACAGCCTCAGGGCAATGAGCAGTTCTTC.

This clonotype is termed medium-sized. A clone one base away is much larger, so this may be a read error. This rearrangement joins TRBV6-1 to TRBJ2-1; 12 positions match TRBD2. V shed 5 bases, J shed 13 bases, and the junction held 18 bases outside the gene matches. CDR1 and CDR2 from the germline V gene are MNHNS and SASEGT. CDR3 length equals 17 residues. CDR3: CASSRRTGLAGQETQFF. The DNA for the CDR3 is TGTGCCAGCAGTCGACGTACGGGACTAGCGGGCCAAGAGACCCAGTTCTTC.

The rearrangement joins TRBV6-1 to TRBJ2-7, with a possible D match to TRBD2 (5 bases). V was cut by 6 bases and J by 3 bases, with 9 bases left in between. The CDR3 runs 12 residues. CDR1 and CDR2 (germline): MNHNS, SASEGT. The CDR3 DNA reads TGTGCCAGCAGCCACGGGGTCTACGAGCAGTACTTC. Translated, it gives CASSHGVYEQYF.

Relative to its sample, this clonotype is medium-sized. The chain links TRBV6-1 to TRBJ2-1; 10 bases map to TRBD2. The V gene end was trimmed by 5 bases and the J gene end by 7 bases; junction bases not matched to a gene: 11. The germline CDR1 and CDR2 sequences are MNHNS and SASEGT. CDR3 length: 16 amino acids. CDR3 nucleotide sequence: TGTGCCAGCAGTTCCGAGCGGGGGGGTCTTGGGAATGAGCAGTTCTTC. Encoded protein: CASSSERGGLGNEQFF.

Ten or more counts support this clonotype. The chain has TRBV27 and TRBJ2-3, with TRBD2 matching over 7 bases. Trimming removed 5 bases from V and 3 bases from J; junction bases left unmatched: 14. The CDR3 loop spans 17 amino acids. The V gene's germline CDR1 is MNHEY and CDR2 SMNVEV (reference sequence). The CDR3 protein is CASSPGRLASGTDTQYF. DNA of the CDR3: TGTGCCAGCAGTCCTGGCCGACTAGCTTCTGGGACAGATACGCAGTATTTT.

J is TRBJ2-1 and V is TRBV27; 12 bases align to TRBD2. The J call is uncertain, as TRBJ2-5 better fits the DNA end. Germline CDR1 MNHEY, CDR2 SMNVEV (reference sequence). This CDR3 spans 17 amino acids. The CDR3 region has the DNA TGTGCCAGCAGAAGACTAGCGGGAGATCCCATACAAGAGACCCAGTACTTC. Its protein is CASRRLAGDPIQETQYF.

Here the CDR3 reads CASWSTGELFF. CDR3 nucleotides: TGTGCCAGCTGGTCCACCGGGGAGCTGTTTTTT. This chain uses TRBV6-1 with TRBJ2-2; the D is unclear. V gave up 8 bases and J gave up 4 bases, with 5 bases separating them. The CDR3 runs 11 residues. The V gene's germline CDR1 is MNHNS and CDR2 SASEGT.

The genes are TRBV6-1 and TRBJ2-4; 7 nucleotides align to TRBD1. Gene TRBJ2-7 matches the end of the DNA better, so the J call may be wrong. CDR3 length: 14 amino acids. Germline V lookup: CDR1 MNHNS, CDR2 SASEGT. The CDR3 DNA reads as TGTGCCAGCAGGCCGGGACAGCAGTCATACGAGCAGTACTTC. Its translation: CASRPGQQSYEQYF.

The CDR3 protein is CASRYTSGRESSYNEQFF. CDR3 nucleotides: TGTGCCAGCAGATACACTAGCGGGAGGGAGAGCTCCTACAATGAGCAGTTCTTC. This chain links TRBV6-2 or TRBV6-3 with TRBJ2-1, with 13 bases aligning to TRBD2. The CDR3 contains 18 residues. With 6 bases clipped from V and 0 bases from J, the junction kept 8 bases outside the gene matches. Per the germline V gene, CDR1 is MNHEY and CDR2 is SVGEGT.

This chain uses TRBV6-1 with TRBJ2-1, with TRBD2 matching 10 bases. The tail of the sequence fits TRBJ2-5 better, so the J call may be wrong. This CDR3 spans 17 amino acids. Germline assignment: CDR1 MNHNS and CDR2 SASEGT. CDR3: CASSAFSSGRSAETQYF. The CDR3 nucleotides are TGTGCCAGCAGCGCATTCTCTAGCGGGAGATCTGCAGAGACCCAGTACTTC.

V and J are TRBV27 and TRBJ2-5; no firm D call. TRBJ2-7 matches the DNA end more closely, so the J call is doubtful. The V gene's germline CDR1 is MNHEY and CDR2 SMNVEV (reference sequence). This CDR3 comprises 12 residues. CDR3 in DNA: TGTGCCAGCAGTAGAAATTCCTACGAGCAGTACTTC. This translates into CASSRNSYEQYF.

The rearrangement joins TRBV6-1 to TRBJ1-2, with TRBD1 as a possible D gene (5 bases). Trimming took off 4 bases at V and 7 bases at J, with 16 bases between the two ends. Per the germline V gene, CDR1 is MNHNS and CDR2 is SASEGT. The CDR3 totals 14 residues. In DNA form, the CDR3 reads TGTGCCAGCAGTGCTCGGTCGTGGGGCGGTGGCTACACCTTC. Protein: CASSARSWGGGYTF.

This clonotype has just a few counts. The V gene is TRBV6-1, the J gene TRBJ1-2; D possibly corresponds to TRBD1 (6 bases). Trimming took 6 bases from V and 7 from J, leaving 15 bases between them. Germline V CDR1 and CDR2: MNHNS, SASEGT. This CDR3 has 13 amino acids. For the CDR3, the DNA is TGTGCCAGCAGGCCTGACAGGTTAGGTGGCTACACCTTC. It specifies CASRPDRLGGYTF.

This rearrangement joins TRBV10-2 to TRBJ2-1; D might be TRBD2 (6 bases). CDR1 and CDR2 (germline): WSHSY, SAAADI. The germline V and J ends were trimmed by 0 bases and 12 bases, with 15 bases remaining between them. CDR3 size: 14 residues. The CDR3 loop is CASSESTVTSWQFF. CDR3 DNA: TGCGCCAGCAGTGAGTCGACTGTTACTAGCTGGCAGTTCTTC.